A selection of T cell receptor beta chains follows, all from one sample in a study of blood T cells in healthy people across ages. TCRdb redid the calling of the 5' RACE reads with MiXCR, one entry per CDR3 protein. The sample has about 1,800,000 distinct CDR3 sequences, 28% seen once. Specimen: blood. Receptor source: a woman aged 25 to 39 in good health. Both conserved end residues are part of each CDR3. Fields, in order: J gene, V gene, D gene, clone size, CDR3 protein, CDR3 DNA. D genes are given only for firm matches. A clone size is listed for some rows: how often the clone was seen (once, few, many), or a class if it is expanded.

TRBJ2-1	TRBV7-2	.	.	CASSLAPRFYNEQFF	TGTGCCAGCAGCTTAGCACCTCGTTTCTACAATGAGCAGTTCTTC
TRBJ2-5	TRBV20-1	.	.	CSATRDYQETQYF	TGCAGTGCGACCCGGGACTACCAAGAGACCCAGTACTTC
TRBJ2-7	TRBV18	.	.	CASSQGGSREQYF	TGTGCCAGCTCACAAGGGGGTAGCCGCGAGCAGTACTTC
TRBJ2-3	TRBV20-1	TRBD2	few	CSASSSGRYTQYF	TGCAGTGCTAGTAGTAGCGGGAGATATACTCAGTATTTT
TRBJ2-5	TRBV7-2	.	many	CASSLGAPQETQYF	TGTGCCAGCAGCTTAGGAGCTCCCCAAGAGACCCAGTACTTC
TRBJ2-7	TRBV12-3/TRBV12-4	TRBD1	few	CASSPDRGQQYF	TGTGCCAGCAGCCCTGACAGGGGACAGCAGTACTTC
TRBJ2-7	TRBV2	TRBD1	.	CASSKGRGQGSGEQYF	TGTGCCAGCAGTAAGGGACGGGGACAGGGATCGGGAGAGCAGTACTTC
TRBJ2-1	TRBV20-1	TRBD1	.	CSARDRDGRRGYNEQFF	TGCAGTGCTCGGGACAGGGACGGTCGACGCGGCTACAATGAGCAGTTCTTC
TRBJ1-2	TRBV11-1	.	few	CAGSLRRDSFYGYTF	TGTGCCGGCAGCTTACGCCGAGACAGTTTCTATGGCTACACCTTC
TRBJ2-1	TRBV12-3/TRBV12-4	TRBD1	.	CASLSRGLGEQFF	TGTGCCAGCCTTTCCAGGGGGCTTGGTGAGCAGTTCTTC
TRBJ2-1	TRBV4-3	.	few	CASSQGPQSENEQFF	TGCGCCAGCAGCCAGGGCCCCCAGAGTGAGAATGAGCAGTTCTTC
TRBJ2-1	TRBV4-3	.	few	CASSPLPGGANEQFF	TGCGCCAGCAGCCCCCTCCCTGGCGGAGCCAATGAGCAGTTCTTC
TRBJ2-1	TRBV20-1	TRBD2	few	CSATRASGNNEQFF	TGCAGTGCAACCAGGGCTAGCGGGAACAATGAGCAGTTCTTC
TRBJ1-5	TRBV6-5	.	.	CASSFRGRGQPQHF	TGTGCCAGCAGTTTCCGGGGTCGGGGTCAGCCCCAGCATTTT
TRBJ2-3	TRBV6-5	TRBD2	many	CASRGLAGESTDTQYF	TGTGCCAGCAGAGGACTAGCGGGAGAAAGCACAGATACGCAGTATTTT
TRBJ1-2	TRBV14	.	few	CASSQQPTAYGYTF	TGTGCCAGCAGCCAGCAGCCGACGGCCTATGGCTACACCTTC
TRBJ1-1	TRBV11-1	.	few	CASSLVDRDEAFF	TGTGCCAGCAGCTTAGTCGACAGAGATGAAGCTTTCTTT
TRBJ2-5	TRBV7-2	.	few	CASSLAQWETQYF	TGTGCCAGCAGCTTAGCGCAATGGGAGACCCAGTACTTC
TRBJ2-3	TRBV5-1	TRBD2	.	CASSLGSARAGGPDTQYF	TGCGCCAGCAGCTTGGGGTCGGCGAGAGCGGGAGGCCCAGATACGCAGTATTTT
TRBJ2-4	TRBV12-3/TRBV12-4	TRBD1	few	CATRQGGGNEQYF	TGTGCCACCCGACAGGGGGGCGGCAATGAGCAGTACTTC
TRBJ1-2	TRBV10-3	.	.	CAISESLRDNGYTF	TGTGCCATCAGTGAGTCTTTGCGGGATAATGGCTACACCTTC
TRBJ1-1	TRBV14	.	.	CASSPLRASEAFF	TGTGCCAGCAGCCCCCTCCGGGCAAGTGAAGCTTTCTTT
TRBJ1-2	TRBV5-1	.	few	CASSPWVQGVGYGYTF	TGCGCCAGCAGCCCATGGGTTCAAGGAGTAGGGTACGGCTACACCTTC
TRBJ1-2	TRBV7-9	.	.	CASSLAETDYGYTF	TGTGCCAGCAGCTTAGCGGAGACGGACTATGGCTACACCTTC
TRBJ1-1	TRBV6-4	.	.	CASSVGVAEGNTEAFF	TGTGCCAGCAGTGTAGGGGTGGCGGAGGGGAACACTGAAGCTTTCTTT
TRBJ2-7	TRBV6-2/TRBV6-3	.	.	CASSPAGSGRYEQYF	TGTGCCAGCAGTCCCGCCGGATCAGGGAGGTACGAGCAGTACTTC
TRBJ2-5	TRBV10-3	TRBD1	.	CTISESQGTGYETQYF	TGTACCATCAGTGAATCACAGGGGACAGGGTACGAGACCCAGTACTTC
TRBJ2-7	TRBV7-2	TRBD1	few	CASSLASRQGFYEQYF	TGTGCCAGCAGCTTAGCCTCTCGACAGGGTTTCTACGAGCAGTACTTC
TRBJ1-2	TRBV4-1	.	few	CASSQVWVLNYGYTF	TGCGCCAGCAGCCAAGTGTGGGTCCTAAACTATGGCTACACCTTC
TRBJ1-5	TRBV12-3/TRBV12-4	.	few	CASSRDIHQPQHF	TGTGCCAGCAGCCGGGACATACATCAGCCCCAGCATTTT
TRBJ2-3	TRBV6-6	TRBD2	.	CASSGRGVRSDTQYF	TGTGCCAGCTCGGGGCGGGGGGTACGGTCGGATACGCAGTATTTT
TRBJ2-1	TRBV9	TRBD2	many	CASSGTAGATYNEQFF	TGTGCCAGCAGCGGAACAGCGGGGGCGACCTACAATGAGCAGTTCTTC
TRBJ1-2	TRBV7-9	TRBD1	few	CASSLGEVGQLYGYTF	TGTGCCAGCAGCTTAGGAGAAGTGGGACAGCTGTATGGCTACACCTTC
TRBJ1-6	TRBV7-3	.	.	CASSRTVSYNSPLHF	TGTGCCAGCAGTCGGACAGTCTCCTATAATTCACCCCTCCACTTT
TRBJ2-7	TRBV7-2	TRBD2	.	CASSLGASGSSYEQYF	TGTGCCAGCAGCTTAGGGGCTAGCGGCAGCTCCTACGAGCAGTACTTC
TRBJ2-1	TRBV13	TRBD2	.	CASSLLLAGHNEQFF	TGTGCCAGCAGCTTACTCCTAGCGGGCCACAATGAGCAGTTCTTC
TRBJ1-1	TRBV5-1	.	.	CASSLQGRGAFF	TGCGCCAGCAGCTTGCAGGGGAGAGGAGCTTTCTTT
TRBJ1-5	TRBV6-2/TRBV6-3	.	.	CASSSLDAAHQPQHF	TGTGCCAGCAGTTCCCTGGATGCGGCCCATCAGCCCCAGCATTTT
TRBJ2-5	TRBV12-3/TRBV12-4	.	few	CASSGGGPKETQYF	TGTGCCAGCAGTGGTGGGGGGCCCAAAGAGACCCAGTACTTC
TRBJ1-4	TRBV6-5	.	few	CASSRPGNEKLFF	TGTGCCAGCAGTAGGCCGGGGAATGAAAAACTGTTTTTT
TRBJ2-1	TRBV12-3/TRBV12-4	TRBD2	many	CASSQTSGNEQFF	TGTGCCAGCAGTCAGACTAGCGGAAATGAGCAGTTCTTC
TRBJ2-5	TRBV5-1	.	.	CASKDQPGFNEQYF	TGCGCCAGCAAAGACCAACCTGGATTCAATGAGCAGTACTTC
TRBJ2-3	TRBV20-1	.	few	CSAGQQGITDTQYF	TGCAGTGCTGGGCAGCAGGGGATCACAGATACGCAGTATTTT
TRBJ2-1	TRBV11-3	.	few	CASSIPGRNEQFF	TGTGCCAGCAGCATTCCGGGACGCAATGAGCAGTTCTTC
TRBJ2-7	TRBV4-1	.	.	CASSQDVTGVVWYEQYF	TGCGCCAGCAGCCAAGATGTGACAGGTGTCGTCTGGTACGAGCAGTACTTC
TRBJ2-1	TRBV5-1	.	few	CASSLVLGGSYNEQFF	TGCGCCAGCAGCTTGGTCCTGGGGGGCTCCTACAATGAGCAGTTCTTC
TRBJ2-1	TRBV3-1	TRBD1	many	CASSSPGQLNEQFF	TGTGCCAGCAGCTCCCCGGGACAGCTCAATGAGCAGTTCTTC
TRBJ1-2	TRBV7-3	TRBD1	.	CASGIQGASGYTF	TGTGCCAGCGGGATACAGGGGGCGTCCGGCTACACCTTC
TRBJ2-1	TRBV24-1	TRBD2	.	CAPFREGFGNEQFF	TGTGCCCCTTTTCGGGAGGGCTTTGGGAATGAGCAGTTCTTC
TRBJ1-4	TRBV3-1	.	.	CASSQLRRGGKLFF	TGTGCCAGCAGCCAACTACGTCGCGGTGGAAAACTGTTTTTT
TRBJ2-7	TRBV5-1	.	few	CASSLGHQAPNEQYF	TGCGCCAGCAGCCTCGGACACCAGGCCCCAAACGAGCAGTACTTC
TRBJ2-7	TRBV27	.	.	CANSFSGAIYEQYF	TGTGCCAACAGTTTCTCGGGGGCTATCTACGAGCAGTACTTC
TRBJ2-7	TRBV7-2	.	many	CASSKEGGRIYEQYF	TGTGCCAGCAGCAAGGAAGGGGGTCGAATCTACGAGCAGTACTTC
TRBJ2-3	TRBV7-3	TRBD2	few	CASSLTASGASNTQYF	TGTGCCAGCAGCTTAACCGCTAGCGGGGCCTCGAATACGCAGTATTTT